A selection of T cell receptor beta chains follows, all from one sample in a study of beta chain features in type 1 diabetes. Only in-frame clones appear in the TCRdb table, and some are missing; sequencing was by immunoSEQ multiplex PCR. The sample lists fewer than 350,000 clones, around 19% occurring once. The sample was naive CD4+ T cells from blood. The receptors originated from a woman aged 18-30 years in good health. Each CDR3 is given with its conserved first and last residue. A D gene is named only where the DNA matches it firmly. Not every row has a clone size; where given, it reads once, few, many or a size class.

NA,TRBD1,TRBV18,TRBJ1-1,TGTGCCAGCTCACCCCGGACAGGGATCGAGAACACTGAAGCTTTCTTT,CASSPRTGIENTEAFF
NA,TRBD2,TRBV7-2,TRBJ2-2,TGTGCCAGCAGCTTAGTAGCGGGTGGGACCGGGGAGCTGTTTTTT,CASSLVAGGTGELFF
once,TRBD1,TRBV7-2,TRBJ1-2,TGTGCCAGCAGCTCTGACAGGGGGTATGGCTACACCTTC,CASSSDRGYGYTF
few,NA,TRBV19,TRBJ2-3,TGTGCCAGTAGCGGAGGAGCAGGAGATACGCAGTATTTT,CASSGGAGDTQYF
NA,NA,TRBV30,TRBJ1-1,TGTGCCTGGAGTAGGGGAACTGAAGCTTTCTTT,CAWSRGTEAFF
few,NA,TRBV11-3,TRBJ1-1,TGTGCCAGCAGCGTCAGGAGGGGTACTGAAGCTTTCTTT,CASSVRRGTEAFF
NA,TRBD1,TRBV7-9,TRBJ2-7,TGTGCCAGCAGCTTCTCCGGGACAGCCTACGAGCAGTACTTC,CASSFSGTAYEQYF
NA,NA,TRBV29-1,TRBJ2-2,TGCAGCGTCATCCCTCCGGGGGGGGAGCTGTTTTTT,CSVIPPGGELFF
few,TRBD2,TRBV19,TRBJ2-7,TGTGCCAGTAGTATAATTCTACAGCGGGGAAGGGACTACGAGCAGTACTTC,CASSIILQRGRDYEQYF
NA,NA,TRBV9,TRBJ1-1,TGTGCCAGCAGCCCCAGGGTTTTAGACACTGAAGCTTTCTTT,CASSPRVLDTEAFF
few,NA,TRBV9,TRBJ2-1,TGTGCCAGCTCTCAAAGGGAACGGGGCAATGAGCAGTTCTTC,CASSQRERGNEQFF
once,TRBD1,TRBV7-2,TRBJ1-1,TGTGCCAGCAGCCTGGTGGGACAGGGGAACACTGAAGCTTTCTTT,CASSLVGQGNTEAFF
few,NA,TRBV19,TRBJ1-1,TGTGCCAGTAGAGACAGGCCGACTGAAGCTTTCTTT,CASRDRPTEAFF
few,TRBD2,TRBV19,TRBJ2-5,TGTGCCAGTAGGCCCACTAGCGGGAGTGTGGAGACCCAGTACTTC,CASRPTSGSVETQYF
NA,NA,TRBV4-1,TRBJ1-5,TGCGCCAACAGCCAAGATCTGAGGGGGGGCGGCAATCAGCCCCAGCATTTT,CANSQDLRGGGNQPQHF
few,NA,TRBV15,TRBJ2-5,TGTGCCACCAGCAGGAAGATAGCGGCTAACCAAGAGACCCAGTACTTC,CATSRKIAANQETQYF
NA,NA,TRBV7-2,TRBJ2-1,TGTGCCAGCAGCTTAACCCAGGGGAGCTACAATGAGCAGTTCTTC,CASSLTQGSYNEQFF
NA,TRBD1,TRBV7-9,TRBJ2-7,TGTGCCAGCAGCTCAACTGGACAGGGCGAGCAGTACTTC,CASSSTGQGEQYF
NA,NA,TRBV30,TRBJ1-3,TGTGCCTGGACCCTCGGGGGATTCCTATATTTT,CAWTLGGFLYF
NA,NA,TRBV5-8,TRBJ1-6,TGTGCCAGCGGACTGGAGGAGTCAGGTTCACCCCTCCACTTT,CASGLEESGSPLHF
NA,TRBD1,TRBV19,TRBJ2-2,TGTGCCACCTCCCCCCCGGGACAGGGAAGCGCCGGGGAGCTGTTTTTT,CATSPPGQGSAGELFF
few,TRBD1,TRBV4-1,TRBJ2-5,TGCGCCAGCAGCTACAGGGTGTCCGCGACAGGGGCAGGGGAAGAGACCCAGTACTTC,CASSYRVSATGAGEETQYF
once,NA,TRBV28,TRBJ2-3,TGTGCCAGCAGTTTAGGCGGGGGCCACGCAGATACGCAGTATTTT,CASSLGGGHADTQYF